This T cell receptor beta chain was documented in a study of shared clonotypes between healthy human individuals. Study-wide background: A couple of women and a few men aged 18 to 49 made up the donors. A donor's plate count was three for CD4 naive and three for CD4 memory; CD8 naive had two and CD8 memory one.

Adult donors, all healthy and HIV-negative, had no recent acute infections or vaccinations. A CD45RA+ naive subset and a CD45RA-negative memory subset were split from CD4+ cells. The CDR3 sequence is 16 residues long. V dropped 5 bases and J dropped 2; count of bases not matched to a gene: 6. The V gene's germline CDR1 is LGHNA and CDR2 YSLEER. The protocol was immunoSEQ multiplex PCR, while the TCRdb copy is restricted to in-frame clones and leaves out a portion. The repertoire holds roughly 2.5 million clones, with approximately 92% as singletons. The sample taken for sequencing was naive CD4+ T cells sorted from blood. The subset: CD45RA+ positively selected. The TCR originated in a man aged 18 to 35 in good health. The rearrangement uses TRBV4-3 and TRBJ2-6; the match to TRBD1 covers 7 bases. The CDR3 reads CASSEMRGPGANVLTF. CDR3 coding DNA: TGCGCCAGCAGCGAGATGAGGGGGCCTGGGGCCAACGTCCTGACTTTC.